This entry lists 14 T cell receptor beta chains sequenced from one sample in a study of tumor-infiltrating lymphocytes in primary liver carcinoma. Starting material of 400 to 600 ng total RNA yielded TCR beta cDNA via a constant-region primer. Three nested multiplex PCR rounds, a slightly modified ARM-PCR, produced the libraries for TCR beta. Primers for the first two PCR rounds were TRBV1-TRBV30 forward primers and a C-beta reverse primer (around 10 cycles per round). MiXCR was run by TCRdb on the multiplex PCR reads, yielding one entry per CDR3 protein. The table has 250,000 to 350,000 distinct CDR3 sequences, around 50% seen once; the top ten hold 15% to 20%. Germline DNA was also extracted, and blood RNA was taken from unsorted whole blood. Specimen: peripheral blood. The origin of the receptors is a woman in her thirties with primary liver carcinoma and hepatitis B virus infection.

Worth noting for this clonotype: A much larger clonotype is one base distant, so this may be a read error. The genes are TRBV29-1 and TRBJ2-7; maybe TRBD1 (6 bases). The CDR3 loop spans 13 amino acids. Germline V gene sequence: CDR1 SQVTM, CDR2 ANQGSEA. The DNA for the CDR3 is TGCAGCGCCCGGGACACCCTCTCCTACGGGCAGTACTTC. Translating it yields CSARDTLSYGQYF.

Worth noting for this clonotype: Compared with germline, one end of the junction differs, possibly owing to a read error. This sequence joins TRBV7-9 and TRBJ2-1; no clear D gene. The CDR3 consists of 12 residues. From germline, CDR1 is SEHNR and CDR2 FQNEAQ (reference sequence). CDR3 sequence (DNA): TGTGCCAGCAGCTTAACCTACAATGAGCGGTTCTTC. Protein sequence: CASSLTYNERFF.

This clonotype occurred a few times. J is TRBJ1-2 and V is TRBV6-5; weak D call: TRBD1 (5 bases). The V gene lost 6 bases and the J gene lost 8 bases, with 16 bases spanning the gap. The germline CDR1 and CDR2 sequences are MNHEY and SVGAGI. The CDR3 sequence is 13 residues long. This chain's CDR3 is CASRRPRGDGYTF. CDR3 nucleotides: TGTGCCAGCAGGCGACCGCGGGGGGACGGCTACACCTTC.

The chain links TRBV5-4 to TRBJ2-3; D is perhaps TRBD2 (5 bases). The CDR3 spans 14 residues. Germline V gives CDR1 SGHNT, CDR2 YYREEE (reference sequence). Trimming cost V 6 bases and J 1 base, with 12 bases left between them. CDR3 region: CASMGGGGTDTQYF. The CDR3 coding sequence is TGTGCCAGCATGGGCGGAGGAGGCACAGATACGCAGTATTTT. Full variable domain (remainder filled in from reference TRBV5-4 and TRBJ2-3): ETGVTQSPTHLIKTRGQQVTLRCSSQSGHNTVSWYQQALGQGPQFIFQYYREEENGRGNFPPRFSGLQFPNYSSELNVNALELDDSALYLCASMGGGGTDTQYFGPGTRLTVL.

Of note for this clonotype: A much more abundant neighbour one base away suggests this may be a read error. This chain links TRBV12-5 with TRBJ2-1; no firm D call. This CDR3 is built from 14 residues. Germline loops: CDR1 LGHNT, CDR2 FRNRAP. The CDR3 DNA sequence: TGTGTTAGTGGTTTGGCGGCCGGGTACAATGAGCAGTTCTTC. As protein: CVSGLAAGYNEQFF.

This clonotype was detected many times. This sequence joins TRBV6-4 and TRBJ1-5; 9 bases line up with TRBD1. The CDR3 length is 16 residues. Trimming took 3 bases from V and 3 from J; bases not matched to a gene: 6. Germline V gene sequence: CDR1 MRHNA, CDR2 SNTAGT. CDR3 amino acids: CASSEFRDRVNQPQHF. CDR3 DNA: TGTGCCAGCAGTGAATTCCGGGACAGGGTCAATCAGCCCCAGCATTTT.

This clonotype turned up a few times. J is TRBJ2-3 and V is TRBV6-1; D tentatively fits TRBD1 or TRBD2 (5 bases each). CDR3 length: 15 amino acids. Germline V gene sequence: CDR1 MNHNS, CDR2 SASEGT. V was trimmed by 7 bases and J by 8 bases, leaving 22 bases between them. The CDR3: CASTSPDSPRVTQYF. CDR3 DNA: TGTGCCAGCACCTCTCCCGACAGTCCGCGGGTTACGCAGTATTTT.

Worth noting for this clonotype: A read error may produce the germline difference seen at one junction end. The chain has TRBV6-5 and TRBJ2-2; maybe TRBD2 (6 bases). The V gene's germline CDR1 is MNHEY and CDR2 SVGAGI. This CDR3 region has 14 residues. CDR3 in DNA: TGTGCCAGCAGTTACCCCGGAGGGACCGGGGAGCCGTTTTTT. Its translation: CASSYPGGTGEPFF.

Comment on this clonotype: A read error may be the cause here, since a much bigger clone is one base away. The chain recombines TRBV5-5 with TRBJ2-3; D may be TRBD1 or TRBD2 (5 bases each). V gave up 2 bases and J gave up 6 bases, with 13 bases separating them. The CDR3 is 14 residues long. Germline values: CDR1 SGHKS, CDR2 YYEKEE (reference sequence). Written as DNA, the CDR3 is TGTGCCAGCAGCTTCGGGGAAGGGACCGATACGCAGTATTTT. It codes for CASSFGEGTDTQYF.

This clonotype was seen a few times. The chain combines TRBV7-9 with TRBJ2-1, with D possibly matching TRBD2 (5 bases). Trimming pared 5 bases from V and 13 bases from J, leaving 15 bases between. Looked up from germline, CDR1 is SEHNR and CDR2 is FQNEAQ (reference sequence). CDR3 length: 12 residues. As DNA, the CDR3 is TGTGCCAGCAGCCCACCCAATGGGAGTCAGTTCTTC. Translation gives CASSPPNGSQFF.

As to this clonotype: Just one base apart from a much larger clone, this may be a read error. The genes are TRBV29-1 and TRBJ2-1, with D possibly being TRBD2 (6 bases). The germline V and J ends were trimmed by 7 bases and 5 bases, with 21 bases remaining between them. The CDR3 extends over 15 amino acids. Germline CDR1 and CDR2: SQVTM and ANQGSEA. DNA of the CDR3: TGCAGCGCACACTTAAGAGCGGGCTTTCACAATGAGCAGTTCTTC. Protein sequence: CSAHLRAGFHNEQFF.

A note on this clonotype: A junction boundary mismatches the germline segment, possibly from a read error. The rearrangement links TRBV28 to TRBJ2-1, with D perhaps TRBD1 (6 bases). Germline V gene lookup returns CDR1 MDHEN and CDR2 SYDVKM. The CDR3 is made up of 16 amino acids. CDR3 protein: CVSSGPGTLDYNEQFF. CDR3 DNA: TGTGTCAGCAGCGGCCCCGGGACATTGGATTACAATGAGCAGTTCTTC.

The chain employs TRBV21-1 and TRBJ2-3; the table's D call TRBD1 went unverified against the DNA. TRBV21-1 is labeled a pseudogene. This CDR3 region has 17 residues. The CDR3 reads CASSKGQDRTSTDTQYF. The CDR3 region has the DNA TGTGCCAGCAGCAAAGGGCAGGACAGGACAAGCACAGATACGCAGTATTTT.

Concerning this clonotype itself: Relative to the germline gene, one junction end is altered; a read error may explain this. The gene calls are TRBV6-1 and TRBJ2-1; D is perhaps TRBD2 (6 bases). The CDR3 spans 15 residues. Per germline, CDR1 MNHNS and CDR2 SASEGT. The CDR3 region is CASSINGLRGNEQLF. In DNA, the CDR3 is TGTGCTAGCAGCATAAACGGCCTCCGGGGGAATGAGCAGCTCTTC.